The source of this T cell receptor (beta chain) is a study of cytomegalovirus exposure and HLA in healthy donors. Study results and caveats: Later analysis found that TCR beta chains associated with HLA were more clonally expanded than other, equally common chains. Three CMV-associated chains proved CMV antigen-specific in vitro. Most of the TCR beta V segments (in an earlier analysis) were productive either about 87% or about 30% of the time.

The PCR contained 60 Vbeta and 13 Jbeta primers. Profiling relied on immunoSEQ multiplex PCR, and the TCRdb table lists in-frame clones only, not all of them. The profile covers 200,000 to 250,000 clones, with under 80% appearing a single time and 1.8% taken by the ten largest. A word on this clone: The antigen remains undetermined.

The sequence was collected from a woman aged 25-40 years in good health and CMV-seronegative. The specimen was PBMCs.

The CDR3 loop reads CASEDASGSDEQFF. CDR3 DNA: TGCGCCAGCGAGGATGCTAGCGGGAGCGATGAGCAGTTCTTC. The chain employs TRBV5-1 and TRBJ2-1, with TRBD2 matching 10 bases. Per germline, CDR1 SGHRS and CDR2 YFSETQ. J gave up 8 bases and V 7 bases, and 9 bases lay outside the gene matches. The CDR3 sequence is 14 residues long.